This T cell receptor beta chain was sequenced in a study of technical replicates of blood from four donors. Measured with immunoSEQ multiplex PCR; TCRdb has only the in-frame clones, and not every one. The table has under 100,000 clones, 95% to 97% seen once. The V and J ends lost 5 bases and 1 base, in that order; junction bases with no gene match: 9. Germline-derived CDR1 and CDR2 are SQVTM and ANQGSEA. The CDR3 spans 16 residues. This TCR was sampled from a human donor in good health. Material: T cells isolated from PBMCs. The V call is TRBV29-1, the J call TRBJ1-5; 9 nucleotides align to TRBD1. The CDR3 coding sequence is TGCAGCGTTACGACAGGGGGTATACAGAGCAATCAGCCCCAGCATTTT. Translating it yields CSVTTGGIQSNQPQHF.